These 22 T cell receptor beta chains were all obtained from the same sample, sequenced in a study of blood T cell repertoires in COVID-19. Measured with immunoSEQ multiplex PCR; TCRdb has only the in-frame clones, and not every one. Of approximately 260,000 clones detected, about nine tenths appear once; the ten largest clones hold 6% to 9%. The sequenced material came from peripheral blood. These receptors all stem from a man aged 55 to 70 who had recovered from COVID-19.

Notes on this clone: This sample also contains other DNA sequences that code for the same CDR3. The V and J genes are TRBV5-1 and TRBJ2-3, with unresolved D. Germline CDR1 is SGHRS and CDR2 is YFSETQ. The V and J ends lost 1 base and 0 bases respectively, with 3 bases between them. The CDR3 contains 13 residues. The CDR3 bases are TGCGCCAGCAGCTTGCAAAGCACAGATACGCAGTATTTT. As protein: CASSLQSTDTQYF.

This clone has just a few counts. This rearrangement joins TRBV6-5 to TRBJ2-2, with TRBD2 matching over 8 bases. Germline CDR1 reads MNHEY; CDR2 reads SVGAGI. The CDR3 sequence is 14 residues long. V was clipped by 8 bases and J by 7 bases; unmatched bases: 9. The CDR3 nucleotides are TGTGCCAGCGATCGGGGGGGTAATGTCGGGGAGCTGTTTTTT. Its protein is CASDRGGNVGELFF.

The V gene is TRBV19, the J gene TRBJ2-3; 7 positions agree with TRBD1. V dropped 3 bases and J dropped 0; count of bases not matched to a gene: 9. The CDR3 runs 17 residues. Germline V lookup: CDR1 LNHDA, CDR2 SQIVND (reference sequence). CDR3 bases: TGTGCCAGTAGTATGGGCACGGGACAGTTTAGCACAGATACGCAGTATTTT. As protein: CASSMGTGQFSTDTQYF.

This chain uses TRBV6-5 with TRBJ1-2; 8 bases fit TRBD1. The CDR3 runs 14 residues. After removal of 5 bases from V and 4 bases from J, the junction contained 6 bases not matched to a gene. Germline V CDR1 and CDR2: MNHEY, SVGAGI. CDR3 loop: CASSRTGTGYGYTF. For the CDR3, the DNA is TGTGCCAGCAGTCGAACCGGGACAGGCTATGGCTACACCTTC.

J is TRBJ2-7 and V is TRBV5-6, with D perhaps TRBD2 (7 bases). The germline gives CDR1 SGHDT, CDR2 YYEEEE. The CDR3 is 14 amino acids. The ends were cut back, 4 bases at V and 3 bases at J, with 14 bases in the middle. CDR3 protein: CASSPGLGGYEQYV. In DNA form, the CDR3 reads TGTGCCAGCAGCCCTGGACTAGGGGGCTACGAGCAGTACGTC.

J is TRBJ2-7 and V is TRBV7-9, with a tentative D call TRBD2 (7 bases). Germline V gene lookup returns CDR1 SEHNR and CDR2 FQNEAQ (reference sequence). With 4 bases removed from V and 1 base from J, the gap between germline ends came to 14 bases. This CDR3 comprises 15 residues. CDR3 DNA: TGTGCCAGCAGCTCGGGGGGCCTAGGTTCCTACGAGCAGTACGTC. Translating gives CASSSGGLGSYEQYV.

The chain couples TRBV6-5 to TRBJ1-2; TRBD1 matches at 8 bases. Germline assignment: CDR1 MNHEY and CDR2 SVGAGI. This CDR3 is built from 15 residues. The trim removed 4 bases at V and 2 bases at J, leaving 6 bases unmatched. CDR3 residues: CASSSPDRANYGYTF. CDR3 sequence (DNA): TGTGCCAGCAGTTCCCCGGACAGGGCGAACTATGGCTACACCTTC.

This chain connects TRBV28 to TRBJ1-5; 9 bases align to TRBD1. In germline, CDR1 is MDHEN, CDR2 SYDVKM. The J segment lost 5 bases and the V segment lost 2 bases, leaving 7 bases of the junction unmatched. This CDR3 has 16 amino acids. The CDR3 nucleotides read TGTGCCAGCAGTTTAACACCAGGGACAGGGCATCAGCCCCAGCATTTT. It translates to CASSLTPGTGHQPQHF.

V usage is TRBV4-1 and J usage is TRBJ1-3; D is undetermined. Trimming cost V 0 bases and J 3 bases, with 3 bases left between them. This CDR3 has 13 residues. From germline, CDR1 is MGHRA and CDR2 YSYEKL. CDR3 amino acids: CASSQDSGNTIYF. The CDR3 DNA reads as TGCGCCAGCAGCCAAGATAGTGGAAACACCATATATTTT.

The J gene is TRBJ2-1, the V gene TRBV5-4; D not certain. Trimming removed 0 bases at V and 3 bases at J, with 4 bases between. The V gene's germline CDR1 is SGHNT and CDR2 YYREEE (reference sequence). CDR3 length: 13 amino acids. The chain's CDR3 is CASSLVLYNEQFF. The CDR3 nucleotides read TGTGCCAGCAGCTTGGTCCTCTACAATGAGCAGTTCTTC.

V is TRBV6-5 and J is TRBJ1-2, with unresolved D. This CDR3 spans 12 amino acids. In germline, CDR1 is MNHEY, CDR2 SVGAGI. The V and J ends lost 6 bases and 1 base respectively, with 6 bases between them. This CDR3 is CASSSFNYGYTF. CDR3 nucleotides: TGTGCCAGCAGCAGTTTTAACTATGGCTACACCTTC.

This sequence joins TRBV5-6 and TRBJ1-5; possibly TRBD1 for D (6 bases). The germline V gene encodes CDR1 SGHDT and CDR2 YYEEEE. The CDR3 consists of 16 residues. The ends were cut back, 4 bases at V and 6 bases at J, with 20 bases in the middle. The DNA of the CDR3 is TGTGCCAGCAGCCCCTGGGACGGGGGAGGGGGTCAGCCCCAGCATTTT. Translating gives CASSPWDGGGGQPQHF.

The chain couples TRBV24-1 to TRBJ1-2, with 7 bases aligning to TRBD1. The J segment lost 4 bases and the V segment lost 4 bases, leaving 5 bases of the junction unmatched. Germline assignment: CDR1 KGHDR and CDR2 SFDVKD. The CDR3 is 14 amino acids. The CDR3 reads CATSEGQISYGYTF. In nucleotides, the CDR3 is TGTGCCACCAGTGAGGGACAGATTTCCTATGGCTACACCTTC.

In nucleotides, the CDR3 is TGTGCCAGCTCAAGCGAGACCCAAGAGACCCAGTACTTC. This sequence encodes CASSSETQETQYF. The chain has TRBV2 and TRBJ2-5; D gene unclear. CDR1 is SNHLY and CDR2 is FYNNEI in the germline V gene. The CDR3 is 13 residues long. V lost 8 bases and J 1 base, leaving 11 bases between the germline ends.

V and J are TRBV5-4 and TRBJ2-3; 9 bases map to TRBD1. Germline CDR1 is SGHNT and CDR2 is YYREEE (reference sequence). This CDR3 contains 14 residues. V lost 4 bases and J lost 5; bases outside the gene matches: 5. This CDR3 is CASSRDRVVDTQYF. Here the CDR3 DNA reads TGTGCCAGCAGCCGGGACAGGGTGGTAGATACGCAGTATTTT.

CDR3 in DNA: TGTGCCAGCCTTACAGGGACCTATAGCAATCAGCCCCAGCATTTT. Its protein product is CASLTGTYSNQPQHF. V gene TRBV6-5 combines with J gene TRBJ1-5; tentative D call: TRBD1 (6 bases). CDR3 length: 15 amino acids. The germline V gene encodes CDR1 MNHEY and CDR2 SVGAGI. Trimming left V 8 bases short and J 0 bases short, with 14 bases between.

The chain recombines TRBV3-1 (or the pseudogene TRBV3-2) with TRBJ2-1; tentatively, D is TRBD2 (5 bases). V was clipped by 4 bases and J by 7 bases, with 11 bases between them. This CDR3 is 13 amino acids long. The germline V gene has CDR1 LGHDT and CDR2 YNNKEL (reference sequence). The CDR3 reads CASSLGLTNEQFF. As DNA, the CDR3 is TGTGCCAGCAGCCTCGGACTCACGAATGAGCAGTTCTTC.

This clone came up a few times. The gene calls are TRBV2 and TRBJ1-1, with D possibly TRBD1 on 5 matching bases. The CDR3 contains 12 residues. The germline V gene has CDR1 SNHLY and CDR2 FYNNEI. Trimming stripped 8 bases from V and 5 bases from J, with 12 bases between. In nucleotides, the CDR3 is TGTGCCAGCTACACTCAGGGTACTGAAGCTTTCTTT. Protein sequence: CASYTQGTEAFF. Drawing the rest from reference TRBV2 and TRBJ1-1, the complete variable domain is EPEVTQTPSHQVTQMGQEVILRCVPISNHLYFYWYRQILGQKVEFLVSFYNNEISEKSEIFDDQFSVERPDGSNFTLKIRSTKLEDSAMYFCASYTQGTEAFFGQGTRLTVV.

The rearrangement uses TRBV28 and TRBJ2-6; no firm D call. Germline CDR1 MDHEN, CDR2 SYDVKM. Trimming cost V 7 bases and J 1 base, with 8 bases left between them. The length of the CDR3 is 14 residues. The CDR3 DNA follows: TGTGCCAGCACCTCAGGTTCTGGGGCCAACGTCCTGACTTTC. It encodes CASTSGSGANVLTF.

This clone came up a few times. This chain joins TRBV7-8 and TRBJ2-1; 7 bases fit TRBD2. Unmatched junction bases numbered 9, after V lost 5 bases and J lost 5 bases. Germline V gene lookup returns CDR1 SGHVS and CDR2 FQNEAQ. This CDR3 region has 15 residues. The CDR3 DNA follows: TGTGCCAGCAGCCCAGACAGTCGGGGGGACAATGAGCAGTTCTTC. The encoded protein is CASSPDSRGDNEQFF.

In DNA, the CDR3 is TGTGCCAGTAGTCGGACAGGGGTGAATCAGCCCCAGCATTTT. Its translation: CASSRTGVNQPQHF. V gene TRBV19 combines with J gene TRBJ1-5; 9 positions agree with TRBD1. Germline CDR1 and CDR2: LNHDA and SQIVND (reference sequence). The CDR3 is 14 amino acids. Germline trimming cut 5 bases from V and 4 bases from J; bases unmatched to any gene: 3.

The rearrangement uses TRBV15 and TRBJ2-7, with D unclear. This CDR3 spans 13 amino acids. V was cut by 0 bases and J by 4 bases, with 7 bases left in between. The germline V gene has CDR1 LNHNV and CDR2 YYDKDF (reference sequence). For the CDR3, the DNA is TGTGCCACCAGCAGAGATTTAGATTACGAGCAGTACGTC. The encoded protein is CATSRDLDYEQYV.